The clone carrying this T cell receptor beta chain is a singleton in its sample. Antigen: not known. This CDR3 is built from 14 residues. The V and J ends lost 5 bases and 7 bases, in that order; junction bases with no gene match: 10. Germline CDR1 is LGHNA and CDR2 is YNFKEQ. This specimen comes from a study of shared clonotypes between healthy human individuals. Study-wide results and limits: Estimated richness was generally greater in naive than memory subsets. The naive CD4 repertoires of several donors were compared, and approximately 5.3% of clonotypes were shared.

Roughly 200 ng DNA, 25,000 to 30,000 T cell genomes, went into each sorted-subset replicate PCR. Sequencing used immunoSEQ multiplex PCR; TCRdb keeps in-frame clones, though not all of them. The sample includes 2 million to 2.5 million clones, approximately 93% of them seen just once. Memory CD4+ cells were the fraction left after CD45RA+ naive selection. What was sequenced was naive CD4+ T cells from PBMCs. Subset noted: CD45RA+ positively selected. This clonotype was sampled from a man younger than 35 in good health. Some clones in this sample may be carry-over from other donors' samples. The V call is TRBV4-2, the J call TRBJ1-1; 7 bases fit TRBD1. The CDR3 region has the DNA TGTGCCAGCAGCTCCCCAGGGGGGGCGGGTGAAGCTTTCTTT. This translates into CASSSPGGAGEAFF.